Listed here are 12 T cell receptor beta chains from one sample, sequenced in a study of T cell responses to AZD1222 COVID-19 vaccine. Method: immunoSEQ multiplex PCR; TCRdb's copy keeps in-frame clones and lacks some. The table includes around 120,000 clones, 89% detected once. Sample: peripheral blood, taken on day 0 of AZD1222 vaccination. Every receptor here comes from an adult in good health.

The genes are TRBV2 and TRBJ1-5, with 7 bases aligning to TRBD1. CDR1 is SNHLY, CDR2 FYNNEI, per germline. Trimming took 3 bases from V and 4 from J; bases not matched to a gene: 3. CDR3 length equals 14 residues. CDR3 DNA: TGTGCCAGCAGTGATCGCAGGGGGAATCAGCCCCAGCATTTT. It codes for CASSDRRGNQPQHF.

The chain uses TRBV6-1 and TRBJ2-7; D gene ambiguous. This CDR3 comprises 15 residues. V was cut by 3 bases and J by 4 bases, with 16 bases left in between. Per germline, CDR1 MNHNS and CDR2 SASEGT. As DNA, the CDR3 is TGTGCCAGCAGTGATCCCCTCGTTCGGCGGTACGAGCAGTACTTC. It specifies CASSDPLVRRYEQYF.

The gene calls are TRBV30 and TRBJ2-1, with D perhaps given as TRBD1 or TRBD2 (5 bases each). V was cut by 3 bases and J by 10 bases, with 10 bases left in between. There are 11 residues in the CDR3. The V gene's germline CDR1 is GTSNPN and CDR2 SVGIG (reference sequence). The CDR3 sequence: CAWRGWGEQFF. The DNA for the CDR3 is TGTGCCTGGAGGGGTTGGGGGGAGCAGTTCTTC.

The DNA for the CDR3 is TGTGCCAGCAGCTCGACTAGCGGGAGGGTATACAATGAGCAGTTCTTC. Translation: CASSSTSGRVYNEQFF. The chain is built from TRBV5-4 and TRBJ2-1; 14 nucleotides agree with TRBD2. The CDR3 is 16 amino acids. Trimming removed 3 bases from V and 4 bases from J; junction bases left unmatched: 3. Germline lookup yields CDR1 SGHNT and CDR2 YYREEE (reference sequence).

The chain uses TRBV5-4 and TRBJ1-3; no firm D call. The CDR3 consists of 15 residues. The V and J ends lost 2 bases and 2 bases respectively, with 11 bases between them. Germline V gene data show CDR1 as SGHNT and CDR2 as YYREEE (reference sequence). CDR3 in DNA: TGTGCCAGCAGCTTAACAACAAGAACTGGAAACACCATATATTTT. Its translation: CASSLTTRTGNTIYF.

The CDR3 reads CASSRPGANTGELFF. The CDR3 nucleotides read TGTGCCAGCAGCAGGCCAGGGGCTAACACCGGGGAGCTGTTTTTT. J is TRBJ2-2 and V is TRBV5-5; tentatively, D is TRBD1 (6 bases). The V gene's germline CDR1 is SGHKS and CDR2 YYEKEE (reference sequence). This CDR3 contains 15 residues. The V gene lost 4 bases and the J gene lost 2 bases, with 12 bases spanning the gap.

The V and J genes are TRBV18 and TRBJ2-5, with D unclear. This CDR3 spans 13 amino acids. The germline gives CDR1 KGHSH, CDR2 LQKENI. The V and J ends lost 3 bases and 4 bases respectively, with 9 bases between them. The CDR3 spells CASSPPGRETQYF. The CDR3 region has the DNA TGTGCCAGCTCACCCCCAGGACGAGAGACCCAGTACTTC. Supplemented by reference TRBV18 and TRBJ2-5, the full variable domain reads NAGVMQNPRHLVRRRGQEARLRCSPMKGHSHVYWYRQLPEEGLKFMVYLQKENIIDESGMPKERFSAEFPKEGPSILRIQQVVRGDSAAYFCASSPPGRETQYFGPGTRLLVL.

The chain uses TRBV19 and TRBJ2-5; no firm D call. This CDR3 contains 13 residues. V lost 5 bases and J 5 bases, leaving 12 bases between the germline ends. CDR1 and CDR2 (germline): LNHDA, SQIVND (reference sequence). CDR3 in DNA: TGTGCCAGTAGTTACCGGGTGGCTGAGACCCAGTACTTC. Translating it yields CASSYRVAETQYF.

In its sample, this clone was seen a few times. The V and J genes are TRBV24-1 and TRBJ2-7; D perhaps matches TRBD1 (5 bases). This CDR3 is 13 amino acids long. Per the germline V gene, CDR1 is KGHDR and CDR2 is SFDVKD. Deletions cut 9 bases from V and 2 bases from J, with 13 bases between. As DNA, the CDR3 is TGTGCCACCCGGCGAAGGGGCGCCTACGAGCAGTACTTC. As protein: CATRRRGAYEQYF.

With respect to this clone: The junction and the germline gene differ at one end; a read error may be behind it. The chain uses TRBV5-1 and TRBJ2-7, with 9 nucleotides matching TRBD1. This CDR3 comprises 15 residues. Per germline, CDR1 SGHRS and CDR2 YFSETQ. CDR3 nucleotides: TGCGCCAGCAGCATCGGACAGGGGCTCTCCGACGAGCAGTACTTC. It yields the protein CASSIGQGLSDEQYF.

The V call is TRBV28, the J call TRBJ1-5; 8 nucleotides line up with TRBD1. The ends lost 6 bases at V and 4 bases at J; junction bases unmatched: 8. This CDR3 spans 15 amino acids. The V gene's germline CDR1 is MDHEN and CDR2 SYDVKM. CDR3 in DNA: TGTGCCAGCAGATCAACCGGGACAGGAAATCAGCCCCAGCATTTT. Translation: CASRSTGTGNQPQHF.

The V and J genes are TRBV30 and TRBJ1-5; D remains unclear. Trimming stripped 2 bases from V and 2 bases from J, with 7 bases between. CDR1 is GTSNPN and CDR2 is SVGIG in the germline V gene (reference sequence). The CDR3 extends over 13 amino acids. The CDR3 region has the DNA TGTGCCTGGAGTAATGGCGGCAATCAGCCCCAGCATTTT. Translated, it gives CAWSNGGNQPQHF.